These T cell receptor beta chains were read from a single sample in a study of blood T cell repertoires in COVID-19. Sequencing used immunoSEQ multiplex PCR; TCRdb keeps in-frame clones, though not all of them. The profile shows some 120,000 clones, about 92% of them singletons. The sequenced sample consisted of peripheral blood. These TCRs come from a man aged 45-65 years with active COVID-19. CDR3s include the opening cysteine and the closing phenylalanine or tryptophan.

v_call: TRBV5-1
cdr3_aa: CASSLGGGVDEQFF

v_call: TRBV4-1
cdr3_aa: CASSQDRAGVGEQFF

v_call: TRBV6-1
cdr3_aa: CASSEGGLAKNEQFF

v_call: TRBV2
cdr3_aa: CASQLAEVTDTQYF

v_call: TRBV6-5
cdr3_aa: CASSYSGGEKLFF

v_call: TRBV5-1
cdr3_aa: CASSPRGSNTEAFF

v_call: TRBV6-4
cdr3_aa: CASSNRRQLDTEAFF

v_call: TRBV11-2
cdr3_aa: CASSSTTQYF

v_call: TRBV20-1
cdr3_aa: CSASKDRGLKGYTF

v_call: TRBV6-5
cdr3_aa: CASRTRAGREAFF

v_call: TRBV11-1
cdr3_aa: CASSSRLSSYNEQFF

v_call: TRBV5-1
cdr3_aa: CASSLQGLTEAFF

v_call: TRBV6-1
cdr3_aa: CASSEGQWAISGNTIYF

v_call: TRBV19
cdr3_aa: CASSLTVNTEAFF

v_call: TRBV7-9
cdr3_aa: CASSSRQYGYTF

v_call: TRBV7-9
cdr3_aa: CVSSSPPGRGTEAFF

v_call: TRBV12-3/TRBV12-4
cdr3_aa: CASSFTGDGYTF

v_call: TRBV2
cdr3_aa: CASSADRMRFF

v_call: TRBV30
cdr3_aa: CAWSTTGRTEAFF

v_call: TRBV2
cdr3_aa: CASSWTSGGANEQYF

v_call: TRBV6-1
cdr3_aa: CASSELISAGGNQPQHF

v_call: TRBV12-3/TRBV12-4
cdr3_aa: CASSTDRPGEQYF

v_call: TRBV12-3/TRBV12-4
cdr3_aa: CASIQGAGELFF

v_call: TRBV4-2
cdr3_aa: CASSQQGHSTYEQYF

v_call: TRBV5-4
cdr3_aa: CASEGGYTF

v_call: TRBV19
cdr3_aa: CASSMVASPGDEQFF

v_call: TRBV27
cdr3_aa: CASSPPSETRAGELFF

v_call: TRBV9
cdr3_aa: CASSFDGVGEQYF

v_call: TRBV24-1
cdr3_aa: CATSREGAPGYTF

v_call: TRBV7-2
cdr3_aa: CASSLGGLRSQETQYF

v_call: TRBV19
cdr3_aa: CASSPGWGQGYTNEKLFF

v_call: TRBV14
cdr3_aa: CASSQDPLAAVTDTQYF

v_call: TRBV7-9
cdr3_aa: CASSATGYNEQFF

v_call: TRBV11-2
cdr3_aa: CASSLLPREGYTF

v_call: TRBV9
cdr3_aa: CASSVGSLANEKLFF

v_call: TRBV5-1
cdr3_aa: CASSQGGGTSDTQYF

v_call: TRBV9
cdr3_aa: CASSVTGVNTEAFF

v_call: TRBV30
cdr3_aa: CAWSVPGQWNTGELFF

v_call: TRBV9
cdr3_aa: CASSSRTGAILATEAFF

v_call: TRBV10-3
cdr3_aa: CAIRPGSERGAFF

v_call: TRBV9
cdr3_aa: CASSVGFGSGGAEETQYF

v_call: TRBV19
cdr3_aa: CASFLGGSNEKLFF

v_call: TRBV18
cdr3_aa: CASSPSGNNSPLHF

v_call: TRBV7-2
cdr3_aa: CASSASGTSLGPSYNEQFF

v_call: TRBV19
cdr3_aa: CASSIDDWTGLSSGANVLTF

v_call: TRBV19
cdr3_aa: CASSKNSGGNSYNEQFF

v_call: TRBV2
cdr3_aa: CASSGTPNYGYTF